The next 21 T cell receptor beta chains were all read from a single sample in a study of blood T cell repertoires in COVID-19. The method was immunoSEQ multiplex PCR; TCRdb's version includes in-frame clones alone and lacks a portion of them. The sample includes hundreds of thousands of clones, 80% to 90% of them seen just once. Sequencing was carried out using peripheral blood. The receptors shown here come from a woman in her 50s with acute or convalescent COVID-19.

The chain combines TRBV5-1 with TRBJ2-1; TRBD2 matches 10 bases. CDR1 and CDR2 from the germline V gene are SGHRS and YFSETQ. The V and J ends lost 5 bases and 5 bases, in that order; junction bases with no gene match: 10. The CDR3 is made up of 16 amino acids. CDR3: CASREGQREGNNEQFF. CDR3 DNA sequence: TGCGCCAGCAGGGAAGGCCAGCGGGAGGGGAACAATGAGCAGTTCTTC. The full variable domain, with the rest looked up from reference TRBV5-1 and TRBJ2-1, is KAGVTQTPRYLIKTRGQQVTLSCSPISGHRSVSWYQQTPGQGLQFLFEYFSETQRNKGNFPGRFSGRQFSNSRSEMNVSTLELGDSALYLCASREGQREGNNEQFFGPGTRLTVL.

This clone appeared a few times. The chain employs TRBV30 and TRBJ1-2; D not resolved. CDR1 and CDR2 (germline): GTSNPN, SVGIG (reference sequence). V dropped 3 bases and J dropped 7 bases, with 12 bases sitting between them. This CDR3 has 12 residues. In DNA, the CDR3 is TGTGCCTGGAGCCCCCCGGTCCGTGGCTACACCTTC. Translating it yields CAWSPPVRGYTF. Full variable domain (rest looked up from reference TRBV30 and TRBJ1-2): SQTIHQWPATLVQPVGSPLSLECTVEGTSNPNLYWYRQAAGRGLQLLFYSVGIGQISSEVPQNLSASRPQDRQFILSSKKLLLSDSGFYLCAWSPPVRGYTFGSGTRLTVV.

This sequence joins TRBV5-1 and TRBJ2-1; 12 positions agree with TRBD2. Trimming at V came to 3 bases and at J to 6 bases, leaving 10 bases not matched to a gene. The CDR3 totals 17 residues. Looked up from germline, CDR1 is SGHRS and CDR2 is YFSETQ. The CDR3 protein is CASSYYSTSGSGNEQFF. The CDR3 region has the DNA TGCGCCAGCAGCTACTACTCGACTAGCGGGAGTGGCAATGAGCAGTTCTTC.

The rearrangement joins TRBV10-3 to TRBJ1-6, with a weak D call TRBD1 (6 bases). Deletions cut 2 bases from V and 5 bases from J, with 13 bases between. CDR1 ENHRY and CDR2 SYGVKD come from the germline V gene. The CDR3 totals 16 residues. CDR3 sequence: CAISERRGTDNSPLHF. The CDR3 region has the DNA TGTGCCATCAGTGAGCGTAGGGGGACCGATAATTCACCCCTCCACTTT.

The rearrangement uses TRBV29-1 and TRBJ2-5; a possible D gene is TRBD1 (6 bases). The ends were cut back, 7 bases at V and 1 base at J, with 10 bases in the middle. Germline CDR1 and CDR2: SQVTM and ANQGSEA. CDR3 length: 12 residues. The CDR3 loop is CSARQAQETQYF. In nucleotides, the CDR3 is TGCAGCGCGAGACAGGCCCAAGAGACCCAGTACTTC. The full variable domain, rest sourced from reference TRBV29-1 and TRBJ2-5, is SAVISQKPSRDICQRGTSLTIQCQVDSQVTMMFWYRQQPGQSLTLIATANQGSEATYESGFVIDKFPISRPNLTFSTLTVSNMSPEDSSIYLCSARQAQETQYFGPGTRLLVL.

The rearrangement joins TRBV7-9 to TRBJ2-1; 10 bases fit TRBD2. The V and J ends lost 0 bases and 5 bases, in that order; junction bases with no gene match: 10. Germline V gene lookup returns CDR1 SEHNR and CDR2 FQNEAQ (reference sequence). This CDR3 region has 18 residues. The CDR3 loop reads CASSLARSGRASDNEQFF. The CDR3 DNA reads as TGTGCCAGCAGCTTAGCGCGGAGCGGGAGGGCCTCGGACAATGAGCAGTTCTTC.

The V and J genes are TRBV2 and TRBJ2-7; 10 bases fit TRBD1. Germline CDR1 reads SNHLY; CDR2 reads FYNNEI. This CDR3 has 15 residues. V lost 0 bases to trimming and J lost 8 bases; unmatched junction nucleotides: 7. The DNA of the CDR3 is TGTGCCAGCAGTGAAGCGCTAGGACAGGGGGTTCAGCAGTACTTC. As protein: CASSEALGQGVQQYF.

The chain has TRBV7-8 and TRBJ1-5; the match to TRBD1 covers 8 bases. This CDR3 comprises 17 residues. Germline loops: CDR1 SGHVS, CDR2 FQNEAQ. With 5 bases clipped from V and 0 bases from J, the junction kept 9 bases outside the gene matches. The chain's CDR3 is CASSLGQGGYSNQPQHF. CDR3 DNA sequence: TGTGCCAGCAGCCTAGGACAGGGAGGTTATAGCAATCAGCCCCAGCATTTT. Combining the CDR3 with reference TRBV7-8 and TRBJ1-5 gives the whole variable domain GAGVSQSPRYKVAKRGQDVALRCDPISGHVSLFWYQQALGQGPEFLTYFQNEAQLDKSGLPSDRFFAERPEGSVSTLKIQRTQQEDSAVYLCASSLGQGGYSNQPQHFGDGTRLSIL.

The chain has TRBV9 and TRBJ1-4; 8 bases are a match to TRBD1. V dropped 4 bases and J dropped 4; count of bases not matched to a gene: 6. Per the germline V gene, CDR1 is SGDLS and CDR2 is YYNGEE. The CDR3 length is 15 residues. In nucleotides, the CDR3 is TGTGCCAGCAGCACCCGGACAGGGTTTAATGAAAAACTGTTTTTT. This gives the protein CASSTRTGFNEKLFF.

J is TRBJ1-5 and V is TRBV15, with 9 bases that match TRBD1. The CDR3 has 18 amino acids. The V gene end was trimmed by 0 bases and the J gene end by 2 bases; junction bases not matched to a gene: 8. CDR1 and CDR2 from the germline V gene are LNHNV and YYDKDF (reference sequence). The CDR3 here is CATSRDPRTGVGNQPQHF. In DNA form, the CDR3 reads TGTGCCACCAGCAGAGATCCCAGGACAGGGGTTGGCAATCAGCCCCAGCATTTT. Looking up the rest from reference TRBV15 and TRBJ1-5 gives the full variable domain: DAMVIQNPRYQVTQFGKPVTLSCSQTLNHNVMYWYQQKSSQAPKLLFHYYDKDFNNEADTPDNFQSRRPNTSFCFLDIRSPGLGDTAMYLCATSRDPRTGVGNQPQHFGDGTRLSIL.

This chain connects TRBV6-2 or TRBV6-3 to TRBJ2-3; TRBD1 matches at 10 bases. V was clipped by 6 bases and J by 3 bases; unmatched bases: 12. Germline CDR1 is MNHEY and CDR2 is SVGEGT. The CDR3 consists of 17 residues. Here the CDR3 reads CASSIPRPGQGTDTQYF. Here the CDR3 DNA reads TGTGCCAGCAGCATTCCAAGACCGGGACAGGGGACAGATACGCAGTATTTT.

About this clone: Other DNA sequences in this specimen translate into the identical CDR3. The V call is TRBV6-1, the J call TRBJ1-5; D remains unclear. This CDR3 has 13 residues. The germline V gene encodes CDR1 MNHNS and CDR2 SASEGT. With 0 bases removed from V and 6 bases from J, the gap between germline ends came to 6 bases. CDR3 DNA: TGTGCCAGCAGTGAAGCAGGAGGTCAGCCCCAGCATTTT. Its protein product is CASSEAGGQPQHF.

CDR3 sequence: CASSPGQGGAREAFF. For the CDR3, the DNA is TGTGCCAGCTCACCCGGACAGGGAGGGGCCAGGGAAGCTTTCTTT. The gene calls are TRBV18 and TRBJ1-1; 8 bases are a match to TRBD1. The CDR3 runs to 15 residues. V gave up 3 bases and J gave up 8 bases; unmatched junction bases: 11. From germline, CDR1 is KGHSH and CDR2 LQKENI.

In regard to this clone: The same CDR3 arises from other DNA sequences in this sample as well. The V and J genes are TRBV7-2 and TRBJ2-1; 8 bases map to TRBD2. V lost 1 base, J lost 4 bases, and 3 bases stayed unmatched. The CDR3 extends over 15 amino acids. Germline lookup yields CDR1 SGHTA and CDR2 FQGNSA. As DNA, the CDR3 is TGTGCCAGCAGCTTAGGACTAGCGTCGTACAATGAGCAGTTCTTC. Residues: CASSLGLASYNEQFF.

The chain combines TRBV27 with TRBJ2-5, with 9 bases matching TRBD2. The CDR3 covers 15 residues. The V gene end was trimmed by 3 bases and the J gene end by 5 bases; junction bases not matched to a gene: 7. Germline V gives CDR1 MNHEY, CDR2 SMNVEV (reference sequence). CDR3 in DNA: TGTGCCAGCAGTTTCCGAGCGGGAGGCATGGAGACCCAGTACTTC. It encodes CASSFRAGGMETQYF.

The J gene is TRBJ2-7, the V gene TRBV2; TRBD1 matches 7 bases. The germline gives CDR1 SNHLY, CDR2 FYNNEI. After removal of 3 bases from V and 0 bases from J, the junction contained 5 bases not matched to a gene. The CDR3 covers 15 residues. CDR3 sequence reads: CASSDPGTASYEQYF. DNA for the CDR3: TGTGCCAGCAGTGACCCGGGGACAGCCTCCTACGAGCAGTACTTC.

The chain uses TRBV19 and TRBJ1-3; unclear D gene. The CDR3 runs to 14 residues. From germline, CDR1 is LNHDA and CDR2 SQIVND (reference sequence). The V gene lost 6 bases and the J gene lost 3 bases, with 12 bases spanning the gap. The CDR3 nucleotides are TGTGCCAGTAGATCGCGGCAAAATGGAAACACCATATATTTT. The encoded protein is CASRSRQNGNTIYF.

V is TRBV18 and J is TRBJ1-2, with 11 bases that match TRBD1. Looked up from germline, CDR1 is KGHSH and CDR2 is LQKENI. Trimming took 6 bases from V and 8 from J; bases not matched to a gene: 8. CDR3 length: 14 residues. CDR3 sequence reads: CASSPSGQGGGYTF. CDR3 nucleotides: TGTGCCAGCTCGCCCTCGGGACAGGGGGGCGGCTACACCTTC. Full variable domain (rest looked up from reference TRBV18 and TRBJ1-2): NAGVMQNPRHLVRRRGQEARLRCSPMKGHSHVYWYRQLPEEGLKFMVYLQKENIIDESGMPKERFSAEFPKEGPSILRIQQVVRGDSAAYFCASSPSGQGGGYTFGSGTRLTVV.

This clone was recorded a few times. This rearrangement joins TRBV30 to TRBJ2-4; possibly TRBD2 for D (6 bases). V dropped 5 bases and J dropped 1 base, with 12 bases sitting between them. Germline loops: CDR1 GTSNPN, CDR2 SVGIG (reference sequence). This CDR3 is 14 amino acids long. CDR3 DNA sequence: TGTGCCTGGGGGGCTAGCGTCGCCAAAAACATTCAGTACTTC. Residues: CAWGASVAKNIQYF.

The rearrangement links TRBV5-1 to TRBJ2-7; TRBD2 matches 8 bases. This CDR3 contains 19 residues. V lost 0 bases, J lost 5 bases, and 19 bases stayed unmatched. The germline V gene encodes CDR1 SGHRS and CDR2 YFSETQ. This CDR3 is CASSLAEGIRAGARHEQYF. CDR3 bases: TGCGCCAGCAGCTTGGCCGAGGGGATTCGAGCGGGAGCACGACACGAGCAGTACTTC.

V is TRBV10-3 and J is TRBJ2-7, with 9 positions matching TRBD1. V was clipped by 0 bases and J by 3 bases; unmatched bases: 6. Germline V CDR1 and CDR2: ENHRY, SYGVKD. The CDR3 extends over 16 amino acids. Written as DNA, the CDR3 is TGTGCCATCAGTGAGTCCATCAACAGGGGGCTCTACGAGCAGTACTTC. It encodes CAISESINRGLYEQYF.